A single sample gave rise to the 21 T cell receptor beta chains below, sequenced in a study of CD8 T cells in Susac syndrome. cDNA came from about 0.51 to 1 ug RNA primed by random hexamers. TCRdb recomputed calls from the immunoSEQ multiplex PCR reads with MiXCR, one row per CDR3 protein. Of around 170,000 distinct CDR3 sequences listed, roughly 95% are singletons. The source material was CD4+ T cells from PBMCs. Source of these receptors: a human donor with Susac syndrome.

The rearrangement links TRBV4-1 to TRBJ2-7; 13 bases map to TRBD2. The V segment lost 1 base and the J segment 2 bases; nucleotides outside the gene matches: 11. The CDR3 is 19 amino acids. Germline CDR1 and CDR2: MGHRA and YSYEKL. This CDR3 is CASSQVGGLAGAPTYEQYF. CDR3 DNA: TGCGCCAGCAGCCAAGTCGGAGGACTAGCGGGGGCCCCAACCTACGAGCAGTACTTC.

DNA of the CDR3: TGCAGCGTTGAGCCGGGGACGGAGACCCAGTACTTC. This sequence encodes CSVEPGTETQYF. This rearrangement joins TRBV29-1 to TRBJ2-5; TRBD1 or TRBD2 may be the D gene (5 bases each). Germline CDR1 is SQVTM and CDR2 is ANQGSEA. V lost 3 bases and J lost 5, with 10 bases in between. This CDR3 contains 12 residues.

The rearrangement joins TRBV20-1 to TRBJ1-1; D gene ambiguous. This CDR3 is 13 amino acids long. Germline V gives CDR1 DFQATT, CDR2 SNEGSKA (reference sequence). V was pared by 5 bases and J by 3 bases, with 13 bases between. The CDR3 region has the DNA TGCAGTGCTTCTCGAAAAGCACACACTGAAGCTTTCTTT. The encoded protein is CSASRKAHTEAFF.

CDR3 sequence: CASSLDTRNYEQYF. The CDR3 nucleotides read TGTGCCAGCAGCCTAGACACGAGAAACTACGAGCAGTACTTC. V gene TRBV7-9 combines with J gene TRBJ2-7, with D uncertain. V was trimmed by 5 bases and J by 3 bases, leaving 14 bases between them. This CDR3 has 14 residues. CDR1 and CDR2 (germline): SEHNR, FQNEAQ (reference sequence).

The rearrangement joins TRBV29-1 to TRBJ1-4; 9 bases map to TRBD1. V dropped 6 bases and J dropped 8; count of bases not matched to a gene: 13. This CDR3 is 15 amino acids long. Germline assignment: CDR1 SQVTM and CDR2 ANQGSEA. Written as DNA, the CDR3 is TGCAGCGTCTCCCCCTCCGGGACAGGGTCCGAAAAACTGTTTTTT. Translating it yields CSVSPSGTGSEKLFF. Based on the CDR3 plus reference TRBV29-1 and TRBJ1-4, the full variable domain is SAVISQKPSRDICQRGTSLTIQCQVDSQVTMMFWYRQQPGQSLTLIATANQGSEATYESGFVIDKFPISRPNLTFSTLTVSNMSPEDSSIYLCSVSPSGTGSEKLFFGSGTQLSVL.

The rearrangement joins TRBV9 to TRBJ1-1, with D uncertain. There are 14 residues in the CDR3. Trimming cost V 0 bases and J 1 base, with 7 bases left between them. Per germline, CDR1 SGDLS and CDR2 YYNGEE. CDR3 amino acids: CASSVAVGNTEAFF. As DNA, the CDR3 is TGTGCCAGCAGCGTAGCAGTCGGGAACACTGAAGCTTTCTTT. Based on the CDR3 plus reference TRBV9 and TRBJ1-1, the full variable domain is DSGVTQTPKHLITATGQRVTLRCSPRSGDLSVYWYQQSLDQGLQFLIQYYNGEERAKGNILERFSAQQFPDLHSELNLSSLELGDSALYFCASSVAVGNTEAFFGQGTRLTVV.

The chain is built from TRBV30 and TRBJ2-2; no clear D. The CDR3 has 12 amino acids. Germline loops: CDR1 GTSNPN, CDR2 SVGIG (reference sequence). Trimming stripped 3 bases from V and 6 bases from J, with 8 bases between. In nucleotides, the CDR3 is TGTGCCTGGAGCAAGAGTGCCGGGGAGCTGTTTTTT. It translates to CAWSKSAGELFF.

This rearrangement joins TRBV12-3 or TRBV12-4 to TRBJ2-5; maybe TRBD1 (6 bases). There are 14 residues in the CDR3. V lost 6 bases to trimming and J lost 0 bases, with 11 bases between them. The CDR3 nucleotides read TGTGCCAGCAGGGACAGTTTGTACCAAGAGACCCAGTACTTC. Translation gives CASRDSLYQETQYF.

This sequence joins TRBV29-1 and TRBJ1-3; D is uncertain. The CDR3 is made up of 13 amino acids. Trimming pared 5 bases from V and 4 bases from J, leaving 12 bases between. CDR1 and CDR2 (germline): SQVTM, ANQGSEA. CDR3 coding DNA: TGCAGCGTTTATGCCCGTGGAGGAAACACCATATATTTT. Translation: CSVYARGGNTIYF.

The chain has TRBV12-5 and TRBJ1-5; D may be TRBD1 (5 bases). The CDR3 has 14 residues. The V gene lost 4 bases and the J gene lost 6 bases, with 13 bases spanning the gap. CDR1 LGHNT and CDR2 FRNRAP come from the germline V gene. The CDR3 protein is CASGSSGGGQPQHF. DNA of the CDR3: TGTGCTAGTGGTTCCTCGGGGGGAGGTCAGCCCCAGCATTTT.

The chain employs TRBV7-2 and TRBJ2-5; D is unclear. Per the germline V gene, CDR1 is SGHTA and CDR2 is FQGNSA. V lost 0 bases and J 2 bases, leaving 4 bases between the germline ends. The CDR3 loop spans 13 amino acids. The CDR3 bases are TGTGCCAGCAGCTTAGCGGTACAAGAGACCCAGTACTTC. Translated, it gives CASSLAVQETQYF.

This clonotype was counted only a few times. The rearrangement joins TRBV4-2 to TRBJ1-5; D not resolved. Germline V CDR1 and CDR2: LGHNA, YNFKEQ. This CDR3 region has 15 residues. V was cut by 0 bases and J by 1 base, with 7 bases left in between. The CDR3, as DNA: TGTGCCAGCAGCCAAGACAGGCGAAGCAATCAGCCCCAGCATTTT. Protein sequence: CASSQDRRSNQPQHF.

The chain carries TRBV23-1 and TRBJ2-1; 10 bases align to TRBD1. TRBV23-1 has ORF status, its function being uncertain. The CDR3 is 15 amino acids. The trim removed 3 bases at V and 7 bases at J, leaving 6 bases unmatched. This CDR3 reads CASSHDRGPWNEQFF. CDR3 bases: TGCGCCAGCAGTCACGACAGGGGGCCATGGAATGAGCAGTTCTTC.

The V gene is TRBV30, the J gene TRBJ2-3; TRBD2 is a possible D gene (5 bases). V was clipped by 5 bases and J by 1 base, with 16 bases between them. Germline V gene data show CDR1 as GTSNPN and CDR2 as SVGIG (reference sequence). This CDR3 is 15 amino acids long. The CDR3 DNA is TGTGCCTGGGGTGAACTAGGTTGGGGCACAGATACGCAGTATTTT. Residues: CAWGELGWGTDTQYF.

This clonotype was counted once. V gene TRBV20-1 combines with J gene TRBJ1-3; D unresolved. Germline loops: CDR1 DFQATT, CDR2 SNEGSKA (reference sequence). The germline V and J ends were trimmed by 3 bases and 0 bases, with 9 bases remaining between them. The CDR3 has 14 residues. CDR3 nucleotide sequence: TGCAGTGCTAGTGCTCTCTCCTCTGGAAACACCATATATTTT. The encoded protein is CSASALSSGNTIYF.

The chain uses TRBV4-3 and TRBJ2-2; 7 bases match TRBD2. Germline assignment: CDR1 LGHNA and CDR2 YSLEER. V shed 0 bases, J shed 1 base, and the junction held 2 bases outside the gene matches. The CDR3 contains 16 residues. Written as DNA, the CDR3 is TGCGCCAGCAGCCAAGATGGGGGGGGGAACACCGGGGAGCTGTTTTTT. As protein: CASSQDGGGNTGELFF.

The chain links TRBV20-1 to TRBJ1-1; 9 nucleotides agree with TRBD1. This CDR3 region has 14 residues. Germline lookup yields CDR1 DFQATT and CDR2 SNEGSKA (reference sequence). The V and J ends lost 6 bases and 0 bases, in that order; junction bases with no gene match: 5. This CDR3 reads CSAQGQGMNTEAFF. The DNA of the CDR3 is TGCAGTGCGCAGGGACAGGGAATGAACACTGAAGCTTTCTTT.

The rearrangement uses TRBV5-1 and TRBJ2-7; D gene uncertain. The germline gives CDR1 SGHRS, CDR2 YFSETQ. CDR3 length equals 18 residues. V lost 1 base, J lost 0 bases, and 20 bases lay in between. CDR3 sequence: CASSLFVRNHIGSYEQYF. The CDR3 DNA sequence: TGCGCCAGCAGCTTGTTCGTCCGCAACCACATTGGCTCCTACGAGCAGTACTTC.

This chain joins TRBV28 and TRBJ2-3; D is uncertain. The germline V and J ends were trimmed by 5 bases and 6 bases, with 12 bases remaining between them. CDR1 is MDHEN, CDR2 SYDVKM, per germline. This CDR3 comprises 13 residues. In DNA form, the CDR3 reads TGTGCCAGCAGTCCACCACGCAGGGATACGCAGTATTTT. Residues: CASSPPRRDTQYF.

CDR3 bases: TGTGCCAGCAGCTTACTCGGGGGGGCAGAAGAGCAGTTCTTC. This encodes CASSLLGGAEEQFF. The J gene is TRBJ2-1, the V gene TRBV7-9; 8 bases agree with TRBD2. Trimming at V came to 2 bases and at J to 10 bases, leaving 7 bases not matched to a gene. The CDR3 extends over 14 amino acids. Germline loops: CDR1 SEHNR, CDR2 FQNEAQ (reference sequence).

The chain employs TRBV5-1 and TRBJ2-1; 8 positions match TRBD1. The CDR3 covers 17 residues. The ends lost 0 bases at V and 5 bases at J; junction bases unmatched: 10. CDR1 is SGHRS, CDR2 YFSETQ, per germline. The CDR3 protein is CASSLEARDRQDNEQFF. DNA for the CDR3: TGCGCCAGCAGCTTGGAGGCCCGGGACAGGCAAGACAATGAGCAGTTCTTC. The whole variable domain, filled in from reference TRBV5-1 and TRBJ2-1, reads KAGVTQTPRYLIKTRGQQVTLSCSPISGHRSVSWYQQTPGQGLQFLFEYFSETQRNKGNFPGRFSGRQFSNSRSEMNVSTLELGDSALYLCASSLEARDRQDNEQFFGPGTRLTVL.